This T cell receptor (beta chain) was sequenced in a study of lymphopenia after photon versus proton radiotherapy. V lost 2 bases to trimming and J lost 0 bases, with 2 bases between them. Germline V gene data show CDR1 as LNHDA and CDR2 as SQIVND (reference sequence). This CDR3 is built from 13 residues. The study, taken as a whole, reports: Post-nadir diversity loss with photons came from oligoclonal expansion, particularly CD8+ Temra cells. Proton therapy kept repertoires fairly stable, unlike photons, which gained effector/memory cells. A bigger post-nadir fall in TCR diversity correlated inversely with survival time in deceased patients.

Method: immunoSEQ multiplex PCR; TCRdb's copy keeps in-frame clones and lacks some. This sample has about 24,000 clones, with 85% found just once. Concerning this clone itself: The antigen is unknown.

The chain has TRBV19 and TRBJ1-5; D remains ambiguous. This clonotype was obtained from a man in his 60s with pancreatic cancer. Sequenced here: peripheral blood, sampled from a patient treated with photon-based radiotherapy. The CDR3 nucleotides read TGTGCCAGTAGTATAAGTAGCAATCAGCCCCAGCATTTT. Translation gives CASSISSNQPQHF. Using reference TRBV19 and TRBJ1-5 for the parts outside the CDR3, the full variable domain is DGGITQSPKYLFRKEGQNVTLSCEQNLNHDAMYWYRQDPGQGLRLIYYSQIVNDFQKGDIAEGYSVSREKKESFPLTVTSAQKNPTAFYLCASSISSNQPQHFGDGTRLSIL.